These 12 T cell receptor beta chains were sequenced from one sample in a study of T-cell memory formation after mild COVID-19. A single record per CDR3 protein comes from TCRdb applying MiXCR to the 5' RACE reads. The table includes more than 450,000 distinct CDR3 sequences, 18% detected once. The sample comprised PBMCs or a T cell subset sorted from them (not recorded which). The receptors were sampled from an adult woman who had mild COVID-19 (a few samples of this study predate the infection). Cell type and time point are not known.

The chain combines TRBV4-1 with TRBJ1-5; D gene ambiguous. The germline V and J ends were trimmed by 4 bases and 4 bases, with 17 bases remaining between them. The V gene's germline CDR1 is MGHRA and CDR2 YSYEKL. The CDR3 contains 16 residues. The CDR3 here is CASSRDNMADNQPQHF. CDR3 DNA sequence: TGCGCCAGCAGCCGAGATAATATGGCAGATAATCAGCCCCAGCATTTT.

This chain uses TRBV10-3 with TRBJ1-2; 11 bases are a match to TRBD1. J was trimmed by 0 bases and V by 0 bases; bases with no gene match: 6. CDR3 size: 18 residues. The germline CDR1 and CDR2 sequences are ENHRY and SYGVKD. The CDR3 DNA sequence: TGTGCCATCAGTGAGTCCCGGGACAGGGGGAAAGCTAACTATGGCTACACCTTC. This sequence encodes CAISESRDRGKANYGYTF.

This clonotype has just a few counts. In nucleotides, the CDR3 is TGTGCCACCAGTGATCTACAGCACTCCTACGAGCAGTACTTC. This encodes CATSDLQHSYEQYF. This chain links TRBV24-1 with TRBJ2-7; no clear D gene. Germline V gene lookup returns CDR1 KGHDR and CDR2 SFDVKD. This CDR3 has 14 amino acids. The V end was cut by 3 bases, the J end by 0 bases, with 8 bases between.

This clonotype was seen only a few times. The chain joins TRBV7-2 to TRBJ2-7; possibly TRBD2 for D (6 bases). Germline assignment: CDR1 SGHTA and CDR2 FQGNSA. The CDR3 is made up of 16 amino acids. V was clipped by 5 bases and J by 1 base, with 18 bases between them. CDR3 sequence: CASSPGGGIPSYEQYF. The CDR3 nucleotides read TGTGCCAGCAGCCCTGGGGGAGGCATCCCATCCTACGAGCAGTACTTC.

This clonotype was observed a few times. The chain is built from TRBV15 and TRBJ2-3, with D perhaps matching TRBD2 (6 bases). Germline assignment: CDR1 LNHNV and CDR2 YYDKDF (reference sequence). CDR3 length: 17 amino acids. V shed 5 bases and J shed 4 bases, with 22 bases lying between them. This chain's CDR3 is CATSLAGAGLEADTQYF. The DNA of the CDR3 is TGTGCCACCAGCTTAGCCGGGGCGGGGTTGGAGGCAGATACGCAGTATTTT.

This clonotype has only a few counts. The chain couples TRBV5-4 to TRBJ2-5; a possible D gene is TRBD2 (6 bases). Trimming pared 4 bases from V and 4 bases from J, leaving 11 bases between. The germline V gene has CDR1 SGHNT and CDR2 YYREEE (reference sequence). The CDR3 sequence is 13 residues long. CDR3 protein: CASSTIAAETQYF. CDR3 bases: TGTGCCAGCAGCACCATAGCGGCAGAGACCCAGTACTTC.

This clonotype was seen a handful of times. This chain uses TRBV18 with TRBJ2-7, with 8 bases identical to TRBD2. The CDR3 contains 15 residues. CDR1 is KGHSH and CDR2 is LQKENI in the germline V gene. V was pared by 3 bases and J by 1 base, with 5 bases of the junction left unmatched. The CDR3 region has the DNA TGTGCCAGCTCACCTGTTCTAGCGGGTTCCTACGAGCAGTACTTC. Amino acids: CASSPVLAGSYEQYF.

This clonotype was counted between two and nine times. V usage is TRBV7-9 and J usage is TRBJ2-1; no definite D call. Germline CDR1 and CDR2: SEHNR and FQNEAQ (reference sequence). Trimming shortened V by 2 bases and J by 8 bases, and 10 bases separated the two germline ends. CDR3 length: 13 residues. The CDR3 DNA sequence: TGTGCCAGCAGCTTATCATCACGGGATGAGCAGTTCTTC. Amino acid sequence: CASSLSSRDEQFF.

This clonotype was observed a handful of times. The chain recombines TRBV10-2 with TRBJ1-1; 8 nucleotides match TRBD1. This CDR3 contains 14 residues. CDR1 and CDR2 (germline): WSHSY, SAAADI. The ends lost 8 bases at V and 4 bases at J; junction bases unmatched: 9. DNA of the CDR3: TGCGCCAGCTTCCTGACAGGGGTTAGCACTGAAGCTTTCTTT. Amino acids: CASFLTGVSTEAFF.

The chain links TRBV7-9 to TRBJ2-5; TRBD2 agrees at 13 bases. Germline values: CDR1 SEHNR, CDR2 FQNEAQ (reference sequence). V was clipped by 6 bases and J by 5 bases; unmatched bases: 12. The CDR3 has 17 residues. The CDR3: CASRDGIGLAGVETQYF. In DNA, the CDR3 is TGTGCCAGCAGAGACGGAATCGGACTAGCGGGAGTTGAGACCCAGTACTTC.

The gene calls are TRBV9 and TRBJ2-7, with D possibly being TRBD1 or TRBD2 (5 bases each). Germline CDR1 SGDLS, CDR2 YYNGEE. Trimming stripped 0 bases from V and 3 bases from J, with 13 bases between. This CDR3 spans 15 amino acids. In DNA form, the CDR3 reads TGTGCCAGCAGCGTAGCCCCGGGACGAGACTACGAGCAGTACTTC. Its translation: CASSVAPGRDYEQYF.

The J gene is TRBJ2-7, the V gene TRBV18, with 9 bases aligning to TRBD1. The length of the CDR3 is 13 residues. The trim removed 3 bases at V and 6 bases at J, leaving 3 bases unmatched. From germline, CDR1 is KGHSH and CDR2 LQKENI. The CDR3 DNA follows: TGTGCCAGCTCACCCTGGACAGGGGTCGAGCAGTACTTC. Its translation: CASSPWTGVEQYF.